A selection of T cell receptor beta chains follows, all from one sample in a study of regulatory dendritic cells for organ transplantation. TCRdb keeps only in-frame clones here, not all; method: immunoSEQ multiplex PCR. The table lists about 34,000 clones, about 89% of them singletons, with roughly 0.065% in the top ten. The sequenced sample was naive CD4+ T cells from blood. The receptor set was obtained from a human donor in good health. Each CDR3 is given with its conserved first and last residue. The order of the fields is V gene, D gene, clone size, J gene, CDR3 protein, CDR3 DNA. The D gene is left open where the match is weak. Size is omitted from some rows. Given values are once, few, many or a class for expanded clones.

TRBV18	TRBD1	.	TRBJ2-7	CASSPDRGQYEQYF	TGTGCCAGCTCACCGGACAGGGGGCAGTACGAGCAGTACTTC
TRBV5-8	.	.	TRBJ1-1	CASSLSGGWTFF	TGTGCCAGCAGCTTGTCGGGGGGCTGGACTTTCTTT
TRBV5-1	.	once	TRBJ2-7	CASARETTYEQYF	TGCGCCAGCGCCCGTGAGACAACTTACGAGCAGTACTTC
TRBV2	TRBD1	.	TRBJ1-6	CASSERGGRSSPLHF	TGTGCCAGCAGCGAAAGAGGGGGCAGAAGTTCACCCCTCCACTTT
TRBV19	.	.	TRBJ1-1	CASGYREEDTEAFF	TGTGCCAGCGGATACAGGGAGGAAGACACTGAAGCTTTCTTT
TRBV16	TRBD1	once	TRBJ1-2	CASSQKLRTGYGYTF	TGTGCCAGCAGCCAAAAACTACGGACAGGCTATGGCTACACCTTC
TRBV7-3	TRBD1	.	TRBJ1-2	CASSLLDREVNYGYTF	TGTGCCAGCAGCCTATTAGACAGGGAAGTAAACTATGGCTACACCTTC
TRBV30	.	.	TRBJ2-2	CAWTPGRTNTGELFF	TGTGCCTGGACCCCCGGCAGGACGAACACCGGGGAGCTGTTTTTT
TRBV25-1	.	.	TRBJ1-4	CASRSGARWEKLFF	TGTGCCAGCAGGTCGGGGGCTAGGTGGGAAAAACTGTTTTTT
TRBV21-1	.	once	TRBJ2-1	CASSKESSGLPVAEQFF	TGTGCCAGCAGCAAGGAGTCTAGCGGGCTTCCTGTGGCTGAGCAGTTCTTC
TRBV18	.	.	TRBJ1-1	CASSLGGQMNTEAFF	TGTGCCAGCTCCCTAGGAGGACAGATGAACACTGAAGCTTTCTTT